This T cell receptor (beta chain) was observed in a study of blood T cell repertoires in COVID-19. Study overall: COVID-19 samples from acute and convalescent phases originated in the United States, Italy and Spain. Sources were T cells, B-cell-depleted T cells, or PBMCs; the material itself was cDNA or gDNA.

Germline values: CDR1 SNHLY, CDR2 FYNNEI. The CDR3 is 14 residues long. Trimming removed 6 bases from V and 7 bases from J; junction bases left unmatched: 6. Authors' processing steps: Amplification from reference gene primers served as the basis for estimated nucleated cell counts. Only in-frame clones appear in the TCRdb table, and some are missing; sequencing was by immunoSEQ multiplex PCR. V and J calls and clone size follow that table, whereas D and trimming were derived from the DNA. The table records about 94,000 clones, about 80% of them present only once. J is TRBJ2-3 and V is TRBV2, with 11 bases lining up with TRBD2. Sequences were obtained from peripheral blood. The sequence came from a man aged 60 to 69 with acute or convalescent COVID-19. The CDR3 loop reads CASRDSGGANTQYF. The CDR3 DNA follows: TGTGCCAGCAGGGATAGCGGGGGGGCAAATACGCAGTATTTT.